This TCR beta chain is from a study of T cell responses to AZD1222 COVID-19 vaccine. The data were produced by immunoSEQ multiplex PCR, yet TCRdb's version contains in-frame clones alone and is incomplete. This table has roughly 110,000 clones, 85% to 90% appearing once. The CDR3 runs to 14 residues. V lost 7 bases, J lost 5 bases, and 7 bases stayed unmatched. Germline CDR1 and CDR2: MNHEY and SVGAGI. General study points: Among spike-specific TCRs, nearly half reportedly target unmutated variant regions.

A remark on this clone: The antigen is unknown.

The J gene is TRBJ1-5, the V gene TRBV6-5, with 8 bases lining up with TRBD1. The sequenced sample was peripheral blood, obtained on day 0 of AZD1222 vaccination. This receptor was obtained from an adult in good health. The CDR3 spells CASILTGADQPQHF. For the CDR3, the DNA is TGTGCCAGCATTTTGACAGGGGCGGATCAGCCCCAGCATTTT.